Presented here are 15 T cell receptor beta chains from one specimen sequenced in a study of quantifying T cell responses using KT2 cells. The overall study: Reverse transcription used primers in the TCR alpha and beta constant regions.

A single-stranded UMI oligo with SP2 sequence was ligated to cDNA 3' ends. The first PCR ran 3 to 5 cycles with an equimolar RC1.1 and RC1.2 beta primer mix. TCRdb re-called the UMI-ligation and nested PCR reads with MiXCR, one entry per CDR3 protein. The profile shows over 55,000 distinct CDR3 sequences, approximately 13% of them singletons. The sequenced material came from PBMCs spiked with cells of the T cell clone KT2. These TCRs come from a human donor.

This clonotype was seen at least ten times. The chain couples TRBV11-2 to TRBJ1-1, with D perhaps TRBD1 (5 bases). CDR1 SGHAT and CDR2 FQNNGV come from the germline V gene. The germline V and J ends were trimmed by 1 base and 7 bases, with 16 bases remaining between them. The CDR3 length is 15 residues. DNA for the CDR3: TGTGCCAGCAGCTTAGCCCAGGGTCCATCAAGTGAAGCTTTCTTT. The encoded protein is CASSLAQGPSSEAFF.

This clonotype appeared many times. The J gene is TRBJ1-4, the V gene TRBV6-1; D not certain. Trimming stripped 5 bases from V and 10 bases from J, with 14 bases between. CDR1 is MNHNS and CDR2 is SASEGT in the germline V gene. This CDR3 region has 13 residues. The CDR3 nucleotides read TGTGCCAGCAGTACCCGACCCGGAGGAAAACTGTTTTTT. As protein: CASSTRPGGKLFF.

The chain uses TRBV5-3 and TRBJ2-3; TRBD1 matches at 12 bases. TRBV5-3 is an ORF for which the function is uncertain. J was trimmed by 4 bases and V by 5 bases; bases with no gene match: 8. The CDR3 runs 16 residues. The DNA of the CDR3 is TGTGCCAGAAGAACTCCGGGACAGGGGGCCGCAGATACGCAGTATTTT. Its translation is CARRTPGQGAADTQYF.

Written as DNA, the CDR3 is TGTGCCAGCAGTCCGCTGGGACAGAACTATGGCTACACCTTC. The encoded protein is CASSPLGQNYGYTF. The gene calls are TRBV6-5 and TRBJ1-2; 7 bases fit TRBD1. In germline, CDR1 is MNHEY, CDR2 SVGAGI. This CDR3 comprises 14 residues. The V segment lost 5 bases and the J segment 2 bases; nucleotides outside the gene matches: 5.

This clonotype was counted between two and nine times. The rearrangement uses TRBV6-5 and TRBJ2-7, with TRBD2 matching 14 bases. V dropped 5 bases and J dropped 6; count of bases not matched to a gene: 9. There are 16 residues in the CDR3. Germline V gives CDR1 MNHEY, CDR2 SVGAGI. The CDR3 sequence: CASSALGTSGSGEQYF. Written as DNA, the CDR3 is TGTGCCAGCAGTGCACTCGGGACTAGCGGGAGTGGCGAGCAGTACTTC.

In this sample, this clonotype turned up many times. This sequence joins TRBV18 and TRBJ1-5, with D uncertain. CDR1 and CDR2 (germline): KGHSH, LQKENI. The V end lost 1 base, the J end lost 4 bases, and 2 bases lay between the germline ends. The CDR3 contains 12 residues. CDR3 DNA: TGTGCCAGCTCACCACGGAATCAGCCCCAGCATTTT. It specifies CASSPRNQPQHF.

This clonotype was seen at least ten times. The genes are TRBV12-3 or TRBV12-4 and TRBJ1-6; 7 positions agree with TRBD1. The CDR3 has 15 residues. J was trimmed by 7 bases and V by 6 bases; bases with no gene match: 9. CDR3 bases: TGTGCCAGCAGCCTTGCCGCACAGGGGAATTCACCCCTCCACTTT. It codes for CASSLAAQGNSPLHF.

V is TRBV6-1 and J is TRBJ1-5; D unclear. The ends were cut back, 5 bases at V and 0 bases at J, with 17 bases in the middle. Germline loops: CDR1 MNHNS, CDR2 SASEGT. This CDR3 spans 17 amino acids. CDR3: CASSPRFATYSNQPQHF. The CDR3 region has the DNA TGTGCCAGCAGTCCCCGGTTCGCCACATATAGCAATCAGCCCCAGCATTTT.

This clonotype was detected a few times. The chain couples TRBV6-6 to TRBJ2-5, with 10 bases fitting TRBD2. The V and J ends lost 5 bases and 5 bases, in that order; junction bases with no gene match: 8. Germline-derived CDR1 and CDR2 are MNHNY and SVGAGI (reference sequence). The CDR3 covers 15 residues. CDR3 coding DNA: TGTGCCAGCAGTGCTAGCGGGAGAAGACTGGAGACCCAGTACTTC. Protein sequence: CASSASGRRLETQYF.

This clonotype showed up just a few times. The gene calls are TRBV20-1 and TRBJ1-1, with D possibly matching TRBD1 (5 bases). The CDR3 loop spans 11 amino acids. CDR1 and CDR2 from the germline V gene are DFQATT and SNEGSKA (reference sequence). Trimming took off 6 bases at V and 5 bases at J, with 10 bases between the two ends. CDR3 region: CSAQAGTEAFF. CDR3 in DNA: TGCAGTGCCCAGGCAGGGACTGAAGCTTTCTTT.

Comment on this clonotype: The junction shows a germline mismatch at one end, possibly a read error. V gene TRBV24-1 combines with J gene TRBJ2-1, with D tentatively TRBD1 or TRBD2 (5 bases each). The CDR3 loop spans 14 amino acids. Germline V lookup: CDR1 KGHDR, CDR2 SFDVKD. The CDR3 loop reads CATARDPPYNKQFF. CDR3 sequence (DNA): TGTGCCACCGCCCGGGACCCGCCCTACAATAAGCAGTTCTTC.

This clonotype has just a few counts. CDR3 amino acids: CASSLGTTGVTYEQYF. The CDR3 DNA is TGTGCCAGCAGCTTAGGAACGACAGGGGTAACCTACGAGCAGTACTTC. This chain connects TRBV11-2 to TRBJ2-7, with 8 bases fitting TRBD1. The germline V gene has CDR1 SGHAT and CDR2 FQNNGV. The trim removed 1 base at V and 2 bases at J, leaving 7 bases unmatched. This CDR3 is 16 amino acids long.

V is TRBV3-1 and J is TRBJ2-1; 9 bases align to TRBD2. The germline V gene encodes CDR1 LGHDT and CDR2 YNNKEL (reference sequence). V dropped 4 bases and J dropped 4; count of bases not matched to a gene: 8. The CDR3 has 16 amino acids. The CDR3 spells CASSPSALAGYNEQFF. CDR3 coding DNA: TGTGCCAGCAGCCCCTCGGCTCTAGCGGGATACAATGAGCAGTTCTTC.

This clonotype has only a few counts. The chain recombines TRBV30 with TRBJ1-6; TRBD1 agrees at 8 bases. The V segment lost 1 base and the J segment 10 bases; nucleotides outside the gene matches: 9. The CDR3 runs to 15 residues. The germline V gene encodes CDR1 GTSNPN and CDR2 SVGIG (reference sequence). The CDR3 is CAWSGPGQGESPLHF. The CDR3 nucleotides read TGTGCCTGGAGTGGCCCCGGACAGGGTGAATCACCCCTCCACTTT.

This clonotype was counted ten times or more. At one boundary the junction diverges from the germline segment, which might be a read error. The gene calls are TRBV28 and TRBJ2-3; D possibly matches TRBD1 or TRBD2 (5 bases each). The CDR3 is 9 amino acids. CDR1 MDHEN and CDR2 SYDVKM come from the germline V gene. The CDR3 loop reads CASTPGPTF. The CDR3 DNA is TGTGCCAGCACTCCGGGACCTACTTTT.